The 12 T cell receptor beta chains below all came from one sample that was sequenced in a study of shared clonotypes between healthy human individuals (dated by TCRdb to 2020 to 2022). The library came from the immunoSEQ multiplex PCR assay. The clones in this table, taken by TCRdb from immuneACCESS, are in-frame only. Not every clone is retained; where verified, under half of the shortfall comes from an unresolved V gene, and the cause of the rest is unknown. The sample table holds over 2 million clones, of which around 92% were seen once. Clones ranked in the top ten supply 0.37% of the sample. The material sequenced was naive CD4+ T cells from PBMCs. The sample's cell subset or site label, decoded: CD45RA+ positively selected. The receptor set was obtained from a man aged 18 to 29 in good health. Some clones in this sample may be carry-over from other donors' samples.

The chain has TRBV6-5 and TRBJ2-7; D call uncertain. There are 16 residues in the CDR3. The V end lost 0 bases, the J end lost 3 bases, and 15 bases lay between the germline ends. From germline, CDR1 is MNHEY and CDR2 SVGAGI. The CDR3 here is CASSYSHLNVVYEQYF. For the CDR3, the DNA is TGTGCCAGCAGTTACTCACACCTGAACGTCGTCTACGAGCAGTACTTC.

This rearrangement joins TRBV6-5 to TRBJ1-6; no definite D call. V lost 6 bases and J lost 8, with 11 bases in between. Germline CDR1 and CDR2: MNHEY and SVGAGI. The CDR3 totals 13 residues. The CDR3 coding sequence is TGTGCCAGCAGCAAAGGGTTGGATTCACCCCTCCACTTT. Residues: CASSKGLDSPLHF.

As for this clone: Other DNA sequences in this specimen translate into the identical CDR3. The rearrangement links TRBV5-6 to TRBJ2-5; the D is unclear. Per germline, CDR1 SGHDT and CDR2 YYEEEE. The CDR3 contains 12 residues. V lost 2 bases and J lost 4, with 6 bases in between. The CDR3 DNA sequence: TGTGCCAGCAGCTTAACTGGAGAGACCCAGTACTTC. This gives the protein CASSLTGETQYF.

This chain connects TRBV25-1 to TRBJ1-4; possible D gene TRBD1, 6 bases. Per germline, CDR1 MGHDK and CDR2 SYGVNS. V shed 3 bases and J shed 0 bases, with 14 bases lying between them. This CDR3 has 17 residues. The CDR3 nucleotides read TGTGCCAGCAGTGATCCCTCAGGGGCGACAACTAATGAAAAACTGTTTTTT. Translated: CASSDPSGATTNEKLFF.

The V and J genes are TRBV27 and TRBJ2-7; either TRBD1 or TRBD2 may supply D (5 bases each). Germline-derived CDR1 and CDR2 are MNHEY and SMNVEV (reference sequence). The length of the CDR3 is 14 residues. V lost 1 base, J lost 5 bases, and 12 bases lay in between. The CDR3 region has the DNA TGTGCCAGCAGTTTATGGGGGTACAAGGACGAGCAGTACTTC. As protein: CASSLWGYKDEQYF.

This chain links TRBV5-1 with TRBJ1-1; TRBD1 is a possible D gene (6 bases). Germline values: CDR1 SGHRS, CDR2 YFSETQ. The CDR3 runs 13 residues. V was clipped by 4 bases and J by 3 bases, with 10 bases between them. CDR3 in DNA: TGCGCCAGCAGCAGGGGGGCGGACACTGAAGCTTTCTTT. This encodes CASSRGADTEAFF. Based on the CDR3 plus reference TRBV5-1 and TRBJ1-1, the full variable domain is KAGVTQTPRYLIKTRGQQVTLSCSPISGHRSVSWYQQTPGQGLQFLFEYFSETQRNKGNFPGRFSGRQFSNSRSEMNVSTLELGDSALYLCASSRGADTEAFFGQGTRLTVV.

CDR3 region: CAWSVPGAGSEKLFF. CDR3 nucleotide sequence: TGTGCCTGGAGTGTACCCGGGGCGGGGAGTGAAAAACTGTTTTTT. The chain carries TRBV30 and TRBJ1-4; a weak D match, TRBD1 (5 bases). The CDR3 is made up of 15 amino acids. Per the germline V gene, CDR1 is GTSNPN and CDR2 is SVGIG (reference sequence). Trimming stripped 0 bases from V and 7 bases from J, with 15 bases between.

The CDR3, as DNA: TGTGCCAGCAGCCCAGGCAGCAATCAGCCCCAGCATTTT. Protein sequence: CASSPGSNQPQHF. The genes are TRBV7-9 and TRBJ1-5; D unresolved. CDR1 and CDR2 from the germline V gene are SEHNR and FQNEAQ (reference sequence). Deletions cut 5 bases from V and 1 base from J, with 6 bases between. The CDR3 is 13 residues long.

The chain recombines TRBV29-1 with TRBJ2-5; 8 positions match TRBD1. V shed 6 bases, J shed 2 bases, and the junction held 5 bases outside the gene matches. Germline V gene data show CDR1 as SQVTM and CDR2 as ANQGSEA. There are 13 residues in the CDR3. CDR3 bases: TGCAGCGTGTATGGACAGGGTCAAGAGACCCAGTACTTC. Protein sequence: CSVYGQGQETQYF.

In DNA form, the CDR3 reads TGTGCCAGCAGTAGTAGCGGGAGACTGAATGAGCAGTTCTTC. Residues: CASSSSGRLNEQFF. V and J are TRBV25-1 and TRBJ2-1; 9 bases are shared with TRBD2. Germline V gene data show CDR1 as MGHDK and CDR2 as SYGVNS. V was clipped by 5 bases and J by 7 bases; unmatched bases: 6. This CDR3 comprises 14 residues.

The CDR3 here is CASSVTGESNEQYF. The CDR3, as DNA: TGTGCCAGCAGCGTTACAGGGGAGTCCAACGAGCAGTACTTC. The V and J genes are TRBV9 and TRBJ2-7; TRBD1 matches at 7 bases. The trim removed 2 bases at V and 5 bases at J, leaving 7 bases unmatched. Germline values: CDR1 SGDLS, CDR2 YYNGEE. CDR3 length: 14 residues.

Only one count was recorded for this clone. V usage is TRBV19 and J usage is TRBJ1-5, with D perhaps matching TRBD1 (5 bases). V was pared by 3 bases and J by 1 base, with 13 bases between. Germline assignment: CDR1 LNHDA and CDR2 SQIVND (reference sequence). This CDR3 is built from 16 residues. CDR3 protein: CASSIRAGASNQPQHF. The CDR3 nucleotides are TGTGCCAGTAGTATCAGGGCCGGGGCGAGCAATCAGCCCCAGCATTTT.